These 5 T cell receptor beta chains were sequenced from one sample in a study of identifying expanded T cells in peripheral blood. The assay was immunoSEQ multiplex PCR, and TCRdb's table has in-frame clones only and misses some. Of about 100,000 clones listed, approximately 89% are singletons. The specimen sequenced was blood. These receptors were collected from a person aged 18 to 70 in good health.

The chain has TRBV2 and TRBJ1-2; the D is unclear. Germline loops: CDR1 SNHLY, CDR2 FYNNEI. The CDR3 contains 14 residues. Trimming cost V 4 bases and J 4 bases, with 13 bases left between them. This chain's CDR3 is CASSVSRGFYGYTF. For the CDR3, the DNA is TGTGCCAGCAGTGTTAGCCGGGGTTTCTATGGCTACACCTTC.

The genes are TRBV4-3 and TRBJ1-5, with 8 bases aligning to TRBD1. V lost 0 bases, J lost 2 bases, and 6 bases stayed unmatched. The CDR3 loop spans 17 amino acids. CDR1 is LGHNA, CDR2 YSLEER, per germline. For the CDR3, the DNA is TGCGCCAGCAGCCAAGAGGCGGACAGGGTAGGCAATCAGCCCCAGCATTTT. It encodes CASSQEADRVGNQPQHF.

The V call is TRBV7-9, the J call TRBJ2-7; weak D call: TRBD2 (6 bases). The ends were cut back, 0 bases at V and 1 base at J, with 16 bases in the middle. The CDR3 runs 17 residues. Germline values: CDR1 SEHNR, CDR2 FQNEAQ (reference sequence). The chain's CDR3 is CASSLAFGGVRSYEQYF. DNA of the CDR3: TGTGCCAGCAGCTTAGCGTTCGGCGGGGTAAGATCCTACGAGCAGTACTTC.

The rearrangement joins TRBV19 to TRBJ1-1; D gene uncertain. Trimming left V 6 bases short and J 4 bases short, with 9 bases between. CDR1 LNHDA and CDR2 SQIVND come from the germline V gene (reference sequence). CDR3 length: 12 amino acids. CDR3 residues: CASSFEGTEAFF. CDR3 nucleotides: TGTGCCAGTAGCTTCGAGGGCACTGAAGCTTTCTTT.

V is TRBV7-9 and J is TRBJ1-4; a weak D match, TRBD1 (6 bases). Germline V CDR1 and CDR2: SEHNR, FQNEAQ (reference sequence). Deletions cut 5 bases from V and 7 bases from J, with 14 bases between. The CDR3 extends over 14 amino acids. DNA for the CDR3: TGTGCCAGCAGCGGGATTTTGGGGGCTGAAAAACTGTTTTTT. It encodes CASSGILGAEKLFF.